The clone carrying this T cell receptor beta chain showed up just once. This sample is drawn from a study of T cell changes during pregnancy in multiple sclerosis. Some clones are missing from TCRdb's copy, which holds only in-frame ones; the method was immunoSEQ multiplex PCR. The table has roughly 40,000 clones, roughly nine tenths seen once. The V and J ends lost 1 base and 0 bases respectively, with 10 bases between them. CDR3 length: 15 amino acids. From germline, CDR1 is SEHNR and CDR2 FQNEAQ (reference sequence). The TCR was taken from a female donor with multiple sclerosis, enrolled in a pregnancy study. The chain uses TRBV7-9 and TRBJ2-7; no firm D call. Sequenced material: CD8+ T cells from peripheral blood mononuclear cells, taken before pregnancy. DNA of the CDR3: TGTGCCAGCAGCTTAGATAAATCGAGCTCCTACGAGCAGTACTTC. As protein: CASSLDKSSSYEQYF. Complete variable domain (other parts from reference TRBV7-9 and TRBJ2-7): DTGVSQNPRHKITKRGQNVTFRCDPISEHNRLYWYRQTLGQGPEFLTYFQNEAQLEKSRLLSDRFSAERPKGSFSTLEIQRTEQGDSAMYLCASSLDKSSSYEQYFGPGTRLTVT.